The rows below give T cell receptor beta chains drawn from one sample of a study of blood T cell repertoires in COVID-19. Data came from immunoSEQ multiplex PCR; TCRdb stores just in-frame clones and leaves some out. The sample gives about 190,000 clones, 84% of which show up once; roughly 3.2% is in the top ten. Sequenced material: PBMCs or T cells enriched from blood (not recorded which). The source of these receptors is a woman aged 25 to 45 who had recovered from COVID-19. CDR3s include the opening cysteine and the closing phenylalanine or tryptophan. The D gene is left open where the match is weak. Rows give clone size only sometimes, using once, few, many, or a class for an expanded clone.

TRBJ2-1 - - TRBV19 TGTGCCACCGAGCGGACAGATTACAATGAGCAGTTCTTC CATERTDYNEQFF
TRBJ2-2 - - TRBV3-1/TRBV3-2 TGTGCCAGCAGCAGAAAAGGGGTCACCGGGGAGCTGTTTTTT CASSRKGVTGELFF
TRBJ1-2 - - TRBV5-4 TGTGCCAGCAGCGCCTCGGGAGGGCCTAACTATGGCTACACCTTC CASSASGGPNYGYTF
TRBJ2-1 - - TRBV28 TGTGCCAGCAGCAAAAATGTTGAGCAGTTCTTC CASSKNVEQFF
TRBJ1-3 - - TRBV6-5 TGTGCCAGCATAGGGGAAGTTGGAAACACCATATATTTT CASIGEVGNTIYF
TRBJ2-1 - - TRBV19 TGTGCCACCCTGACTAGTCATGAGCAGTTCTTC CATLTSHEQFF
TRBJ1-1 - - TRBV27 TGTGCCAGCAGTCGCATGTATAGTGTCGACACTGAAGCTTTCTTT CASSRMYSVDTEAFF
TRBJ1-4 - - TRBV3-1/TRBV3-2 TGTGCCAGCAGCCAAGCCGCAACTAATGAAAAACTGTTTTTT CASSQAATNEKLFF
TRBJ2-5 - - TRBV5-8 TGTGCCAGCAGCTTGAACTCCCAGACCCAGTACTTC CASSLNSQTQYF
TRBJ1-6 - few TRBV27 TGTGCCAGCAGTCCATCTCCAGATAATTCACCCCTCCACTTT CASSPSPDNSPLHF
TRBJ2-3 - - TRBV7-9 TGTGCCAGCAGCGGCACCCGGGCGGGACCCACAGATACGCAGTATTTT CASSGTRAGPTDTQYF
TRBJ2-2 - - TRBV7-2 TGTGCCAGCAGCTCGACTGTGGCAGGAGGGAACACCGGGGAGCTGTTTTTT CASSSTVAGGNTGELFF
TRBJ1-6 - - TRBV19 TGTGCCAGTAGTATAGCAAATTCACCCCTCCACTTT CASSIANSPLHF